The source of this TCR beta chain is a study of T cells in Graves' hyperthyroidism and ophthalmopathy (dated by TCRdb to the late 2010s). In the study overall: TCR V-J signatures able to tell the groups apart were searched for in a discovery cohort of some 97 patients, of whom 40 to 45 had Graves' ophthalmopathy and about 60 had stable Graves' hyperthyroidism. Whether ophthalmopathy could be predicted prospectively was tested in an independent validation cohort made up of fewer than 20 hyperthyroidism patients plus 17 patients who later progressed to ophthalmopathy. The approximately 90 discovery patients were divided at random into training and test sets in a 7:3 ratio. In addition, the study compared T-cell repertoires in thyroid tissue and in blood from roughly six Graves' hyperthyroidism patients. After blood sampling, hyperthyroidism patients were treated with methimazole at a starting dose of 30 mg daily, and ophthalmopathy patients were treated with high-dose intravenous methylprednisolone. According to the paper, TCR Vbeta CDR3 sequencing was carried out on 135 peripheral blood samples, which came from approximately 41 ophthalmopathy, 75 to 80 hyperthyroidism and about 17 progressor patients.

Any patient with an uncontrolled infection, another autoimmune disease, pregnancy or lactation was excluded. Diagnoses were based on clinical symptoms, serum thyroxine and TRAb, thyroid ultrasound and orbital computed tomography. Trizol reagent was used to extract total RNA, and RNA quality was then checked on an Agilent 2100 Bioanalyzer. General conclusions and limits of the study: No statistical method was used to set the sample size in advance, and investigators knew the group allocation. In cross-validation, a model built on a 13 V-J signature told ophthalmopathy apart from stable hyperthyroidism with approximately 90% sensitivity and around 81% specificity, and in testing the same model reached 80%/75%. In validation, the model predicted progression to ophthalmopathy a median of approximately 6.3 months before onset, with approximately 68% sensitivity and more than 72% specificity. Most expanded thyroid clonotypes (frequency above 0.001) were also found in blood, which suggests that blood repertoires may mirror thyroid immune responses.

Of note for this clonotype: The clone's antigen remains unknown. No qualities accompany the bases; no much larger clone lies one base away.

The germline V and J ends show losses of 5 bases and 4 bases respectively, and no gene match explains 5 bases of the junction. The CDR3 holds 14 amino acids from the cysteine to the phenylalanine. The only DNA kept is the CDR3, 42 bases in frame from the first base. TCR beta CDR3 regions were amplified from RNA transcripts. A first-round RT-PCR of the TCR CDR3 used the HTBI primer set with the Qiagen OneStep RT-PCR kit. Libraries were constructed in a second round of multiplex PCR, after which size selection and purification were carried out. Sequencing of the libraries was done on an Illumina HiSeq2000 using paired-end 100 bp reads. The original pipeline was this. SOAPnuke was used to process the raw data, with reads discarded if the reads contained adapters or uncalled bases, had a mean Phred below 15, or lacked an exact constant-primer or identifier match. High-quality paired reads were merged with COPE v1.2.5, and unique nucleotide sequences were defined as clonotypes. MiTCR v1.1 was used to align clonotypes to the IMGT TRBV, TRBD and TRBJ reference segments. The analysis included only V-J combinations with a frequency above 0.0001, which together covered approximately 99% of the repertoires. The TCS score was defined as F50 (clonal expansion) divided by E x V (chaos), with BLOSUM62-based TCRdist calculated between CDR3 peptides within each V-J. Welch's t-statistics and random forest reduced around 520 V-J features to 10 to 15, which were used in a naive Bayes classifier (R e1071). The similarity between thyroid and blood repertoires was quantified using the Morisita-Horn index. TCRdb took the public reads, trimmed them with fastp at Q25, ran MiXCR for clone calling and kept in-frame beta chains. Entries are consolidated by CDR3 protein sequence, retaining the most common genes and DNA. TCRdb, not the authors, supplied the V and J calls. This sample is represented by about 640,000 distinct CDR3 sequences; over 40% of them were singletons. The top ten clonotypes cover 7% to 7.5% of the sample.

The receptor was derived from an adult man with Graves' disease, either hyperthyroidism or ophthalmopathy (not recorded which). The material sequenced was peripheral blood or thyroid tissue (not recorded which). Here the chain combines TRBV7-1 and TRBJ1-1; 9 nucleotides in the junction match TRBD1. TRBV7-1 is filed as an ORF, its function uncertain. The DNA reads TGTGCCAGCAGCGATCCGGGACAGGGCACTGAAGCTTTCTTT. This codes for CASSDPGQGTEAFF.